The 8 T cell receptor delta chains below come from one sample, sequenced in a study of gamma-delta T cells after stem cell transplantation. TCRdb reanalyzed the RT-PCR reads using CATT. The table lists some 1,300 delta-chain clones, about 5.3% of them singletons. The sample taken for sequencing was gamma-delta T cells. These receptors were obtained from a human donor. It is not recorded whose cells these are; they may come from a transplant donor.

This clone was detected only a few times. A much larger clone lies one base from this, so it may be a read error. Other DNA variants within this sample encode the same CDR3. The genes are TRDV2 and TRDJ1; 10 bases map to TRDD3. The CDR3 spans 21 residues. The germline V gene encodes CDR1 GEAIGNYY and CDR2 EKD. CDR3 amino acids: CACDTVKLLGDKGENTDKLIF. CDR3 DNA sequence: TGTGCCTGTGACACCGTTAAACTTCTGGGGGATAAGGGAGAGAACACCGATAAACTTATCTTT.

As to this clone: The protein given by TCRdb reflects a much larger clone and differs at residue 4 from this DNA's translation, likely from a read error; the protein shown is the DNA's translation. The chain employs TRDV2 and TRDJ1, with 11 bases identical to TRDD3. The J segment lost 1 base and the V segment lost 5 bases, leaving 20 bases of the junction unmatched. Germline V gene lookup returns CDR1 GEAIGNYY and CDR2 EKD. The length of the CDR3 is 20 residues. CDR3 residues: CACGLMSAGLGDTSTDKLIF. Here the CDR3 DNA reads TGTGCCTGTGGCTTGATGTCGGCGGGGCTGGGGGATACATCCACCGATAAACTCATCTTT.

This clone was found a few times. A far larger clone is a single base away, which makes a read error likely. This sample also contains other DNA sequences that code for the same CDR3. This sequence joins TRDV2 and TRDJ1; 7 bases are shared with TRDD2. The CDR3 runs 19 residues. V trimming: 1 base; J trimming: 4 bases; junction bases outside the gene matches: 20. Germline V CDR1 and CDR2: GEAIGNYY, EKD. CDR3 amino acids: CACDTAGFPTGAYGDKLIF. CDR3 sequence (DNA): TGTGCCTGTGACACGGCGGGCTTTCCTACCGGGGCTTATGGCGATAAACTCATCTTT.

Only a few counts were recorded for this clone. TCRdb attributes to this sequence the protein of a much larger clone, which differs from the DNA translation at residue 5; a read error is likely, and the protein displayed is translated from the DNA. The chain recombines TRDV2 with TRDJ1; TRDD3 aligns across 13 bases. The CDR3 sequence is 15 residues long. The V segment lost 3 bases and the J segment 8 bases; nucleotides outside the gene matches: 8. In germline, CDR1 is GEAIGNYY, CDR2 EKD. CDR3 protein: CACDALTGGYEKLIF. DNA for the CDR3: TGTGCCTGTGACGCCCTGACTGGGGGATACGAAAAACTCATCTTT.

Concerning this clone itself: This probably arose from a read error, given a far larger clone one base away. The same CDR3 can be traced to other DNA sequences in this sample. The CDR3 bases are TGTGCCTGTGACACCGTGGGACTGGGGGATAATGGTAAACTCATCTTT. Its translation: CACDTVGLGDNGKLIF. The rearrangement links TRDV2 to TRDJ1, with 11 nucleotides matching TRDD3. Looked up from germline, CDR1 is GEAIGNYY and CDR2 is EKD. The junction had 9 bases not matched to a gene; V was cut back by 0 bases and J by 7 bases. There are 16 residues in the CDR3.

Turning to this clone: TCRdb attributes to this sequence the protein of a much larger clone, which differs from the DNA translation at residue 8; a read error is likely, and the protein displayed is translated from the DNA. This chain connects TRDV2 to TRDJ1; perhaps TRDD3 as D (5 bases). CDR3 length: 17 residues. CDR1 is GEAIGNYY, CDR2 EKD, per germline. Between the trimmed V and J ends, which lost 4 bases and 2 bases, there was a span of 22 bases. The CDR3 DNA sequence: TGTGCCTGTGAATCCTTACTGGAGGATCCGTTAACCGATAAACTCATCTTT. Translation: CACESLLEDPLTDKLIF.

This clone was counted a few times. A read error likely explains why the TCRdb protein, taken from a much larger clone, differs from this DNA's translation at residue 6; the protein shown is translated from the DNA. CDR3 protein: CACDQLLDADKLIF. For the CDR3, the DNA is TGTGCCTGTGACCAACTACTGGACGCCGATAAACTCATCTTT. This chain links TRDV2 with TRDJ1, with TRDD3 as a possible D gene (5 bases). The CDR3 is made up of 14 amino acids. Between the trimmed V and J ends, which lost 3 bases and 3 bases, there was a span of 13 bases. Germline lookup yields CDR1 GEAIGNYY and CDR2 EKD.

This clone is categorized as hyperexpanded. The same CDR3 arises from other DNA sequences in this sample as well. The J gene is TRDJ1, the V gene TRDV2; D assignment may be TRDD1 or TRDD3 (5 bases each). Deletions cut 3 bases from V and 3 bases from J, with 13 bases between. This CDR3 is 14 amino acids long. CDR1 and CDR2 (germline): GEAIGNYY, EKD. This chain's CDR3 is CACDQILDADKLIF. DNA of the CDR3: TGTGCCTGTGACCAAATACTGGACGCCGATAAACTCATCTTT.